This paragraph reports one T cell receptor beta chain. Its antigen is not identified. Sequencing was performed with immunoSEQ multiplex PCR; in TCRdb, only in-frame clones are kept and a portion is missing. Among about 220,000 clones listed, 80% to 90% were seen once. The entry originates in a study of cytomegalovirus exposure and HLA in healthy donors. Study-wide results and caveats: In vitro checks showed that a few CMV-associated chains really do target CMV antigens. Reports indicated that the classifier achieved high specificity and sensitivity in diagnosing cytomegalovirus status. For most TCR sequences rarity was the rule, although some public TCRs occurred in many donors.

Germline CDR1 MNHEY, CDR2 SMNVEV (reference sequence). CDR3 length equals 13 residues. V gave up 2 bases and J gave up 3 bases; unmatched junction bases: 1. The specimen sequenced was PBMCs. The rearrangement joins TRBV27 to TRBJ2-7, with 7 bases aligning to TRBD1. This receptor was identified in a woman between 18 and 29 years old in good health and CMV-seronegative. CDR3 sequence: CASSLTGDYEQYF. The DNA of the CDR3 is TGTGCCAGCAGTTTAACAGGGGACTACGAGCAGTACTTC.